The 15 T cell receptor beta chains given below trace back to one sample, sequenced in a study of T-cell memory formation after mild COVID-19. One entry per CDR3 protein results from TCRdb running MiXCR on the 5' RACE reads. The top ten hold about 3.3% of the sample, which has approximately 170,000 distinct CDR3 sequences, 13% seen once. Sequencing was performed on PBMCs or a T cell subset sorted from them (not recorded which). Receptor source: a man younger than 30 who had mild COVID-19 (a few samples of this study predate the infection). Cell type and time point are not known.

This clonotype turned up a few times. V is TRBV6-6 and J is TRBJ1-5; D ambiguous. This CDR3 has 13 amino acids. With 5 bases removed from V and 4 bases from J, the gap between germline ends came to 9 bases. CDR1 is MNHNY, CDR2 SVGAGI, per germline (reference sequence). The CDR3 region is CASSPWTNQPQHF. In DNA, the CDR3 is TGTGCCAGCAGTCCTTGGACTAATCAGCCCCAGCATTTT.

This clonotype was observed a handful of times. The rearrangement uses TRBV25-1 and TRBJ2-7, with D uncertain. The germline gives CDR1 MGHDK, CDR2 SYGVNS. This CDR3 contains 15 residues. Trimming took 2 bases from V and 3 from J, leaving 14 bases between them. The CDR3 here is CASSEVGLGNYEQYF. The CDR3 region has the DNA TGTGCCAGCAGTGAAGTCGGTTTAGGGAACTACGAGCAGTACTTC.

This clonotype has just a few counts. The chain links TRBV5-1 to TRBJ1-2; D uncertain. The germline V gene encodes CDR1 SGHRS and CDR2 YFSETQ. CDR3 length equals 15 residues. Trimming pared 0 bases from V and 5 bases from J, leaving 14 bases between. DNA of the CDR3: TGCGCCAGCAGCTTGGCCGAGGGCCAGAGGTATGGCTACACCTTC. The encoded protein is CASSLAEGQRYGYTF.

This clonotype has just one count. The CDR3 reads CSAREGQAASPLHF. As DNA, the CDR3 is TGCAGTGCTAGAGAGGGACAGGCGGCCTCACCCCTCCACTTT. This chain links TRBV20-1 with TRBJ1-6, with 8 bases fitting TRBD1. Germline-derived CDR1 and CDR2 are DFQATT and SNEGSKA (reference sequence). The junction had 5 bases not matched to a gene; V was cut back by 0 bases and J by 10 bases. The CDR3 sequence is 14 residues long.

The chain combines TRBV7-3 with TRBJ2-1, with D perhaps TRBD1 or TRBD2 (5 bases each). Germline CDR1 SGHTA, CDR2 FQGTGA. The CDR3 is 14 amino acids. The V end was cut by 5 bases, the J end by 1 base, with 9 bases between. Here the CDR3 DNA reads TGTGCCAGCAGCCGAGAGGGGTCCTACAATGAGCAGTTCTTC. It translates to CASSREGSYNEQFF.

The gene calls are TRBV28 and TRBJ1-6, with D perhaps matching TRBD1 (6 bases). The CDR3 totals 16 residues. V lost 6 bases and J lost 0, with 12 bases in between. CDR1 MDHEN and CDR2 SYDVKM come from the germline V gene. This CDR3 is CASSPDSRSYNSPLHF. The CDR3, as DNA: TGTGCCAGCAGCCCGGACAGTCGCTCCTATAATTCACCCCTCCACTTT.

There are many counts of this clonotype. The V and J genes are TRBV7-2 and TRBJ2-5, with D uncertain. Germline CDR1 reads SGHTA; CDR2 reads FQGNSA. The CDR3 runs 11 residues. Trimming took 1 base from V and 11 from J, leaving 8 bases between them. The CDR3 DNA follows: TGTGCCAGCAGCTTAGATCTATTTCAGTACTTC. Translation gives CASSLDLFQYF.

The chain recombines TRBV10-3 with TRBJ1-5; tentative D call: TRBD1 (5 bases). CDR1 ENHRY and CDR2 SYGVKD come from the germline V gene. V was pared by 6 bases and J by 1 base, with 7 bases between. The CDR3 has 13 amino acids. The CDR3 DNA sequence: TGTGCCATCAGGGGGGTAAGCAATCAGCCCCAGCATTTT. The encoded protein is CAIRGVSNQPQHF.

The chain couples TRBV3-1 to TRBJ2-7; D is ambiguous. Looked up from germline, CDR1 is LGHDT and CDR2 is YNNKEL (reference sequence). Trimming took off 3 bases at V and 4 bases at J, with 13 bases between the two ends. The CDR3 loop spans 14 amino acids. CDR3 amino acids: CASSQTTLAYEQYV. The CDR3 nucleotides read TGTGCCAGCAGCCAGACAACTTTAGCTTACGAGCAGTACGTC.

This clonotype was seen only a few times. This chain uses TRBV27 with TRBJ1-4; D possibly corresponds to TRBD1 (6 bases). CDR3 length: 14 amino acids. Trimming removed 6 bases at V and 10 bases at J, with 18 bases between. Germline values: CDR1 MNHEY, CDR2 SMNVEV (reference sequence). CDR3 in amino acids: CASSSGTWKGKLFF. For the CDR3, the DNA is TGTGCCAGCAGCTCCGGGACATGGAAAGGAAAACTGTTTTTT.

The chain couples TRBV4-3 to TRBJ2-1; D not resolved. The CDR3 extends over 16 amino acids. V gave up 0 bases and J gave up 0 bases, with 9 bases separating them. Germline values: CDR1 LGHNA, CDR2 YSLEER. DNA of the CDR3: TGCGCCAGCAGCCAAGAATTGTTCGACTCCTACAATGAGCAGTTCTTC. Amino acid sequence: CASSQELFDSYNEQFF.

The chain recombines TRBV6-5 with TRBJ1-6; tentatively, D is TRBD1 (6 bases). The V end lost 0 bases, the J end lost 6 bases, and 9 bases lay between the germline ends. CDR1 is MNHEY, CDR2 SVGAGI, per germline. The CDR3 is 15 residues long. The CDR3 here is CASSYSIQGNSPLHF. Here the CDR3 DNA reads TGTGCCAGCAGTTACTCGATACAGGGTAATTCACCCCTCCACTTT.

There are a few counts of this clonotype. The V call is TRBV7-9, the J call TRBJ1-2; no clear D gene. The CDR3 consists of 14 residues. The V and J ends lost 1 base and 3 bases respectively, with 9 bases between them. Germline CDR1 is SEHNR and CDR2 is FQNEAQ (reference sequence). The CDR3 region is CASSLDLIYYGYTF. For the CDR3, the DNA is TGTGCCAGCAGCTTAGATCTGATTTACTATGGCTACACCTTC.

This clonotype was seen a handful of times. The V and J genes are TRBV21-1 and TRBJ1-1; TRBD1, the table's D call, lacks a check against the DNA. TRBV21-1 is shown as a pseudogene. CDR3 size: 15 residues. CDR3 bases: TGTGCCAGCAGCCCAAACAGGGGGTGGAACACTGAAGCTTTCTTT. Protein sequence: CASSPNRGWNTEAFF.

The CDR3 protein is CASSPPGTRQETQYF. CDR3 nucleotide sequence: TGTGCCAGCTCACCACCAGGGACCCGCCAAGAGACCCAGTACTTC. This chain joins TRBV18 and TRBJ2-5, with D tentatively TRBD1 or TRBD2 (5 bases each). CDR3 length: 15 residues. Trimming stripped 0 bases from V and 1 base from J, with 9 bases between. Germline V gene sequence: CDR1 KGHSH, CDR2 LQKENI.